What follows is one TCR beta chain and its context. The antigen remains unidentified. With duration under 3 months, ophthalmopathy was active: Clinical Activity Score at least 3, NOSPECS at least 4. Exclusion followed for patients with uncontrolled infection, other autoimmune disease, pregnancy or lactation. The record originates from a study of T cells in Graves' hyperthyroidism and ophthalmopathy. At the level of the study: It was at initial diagnosis, before any treatment, that peripheral blood was collected.

The TCR beta CDR3 regions underwent amplification using RNA transcripts as the source. TCR CDR3 regions were first amplified by RT-PCR with HTBI primers. TCRdb fed the multiplex PCR reads into MiXCR, producing one record per CDR3 protein. The sample includes 490,000 or so distinct CDR3 sequences, nearly 20% of them seen just once. Regarding the study as a whole: Ophthalmopathy and stable hyperthyroidism were told apart by a 13 V-J model.

With 7 bases removed from V and 0 bases from J, the gap between germline ends came to 16 bases. Germline CDR1 and CDR2: MNHEY and SVGEGT. The length of the CDR3 is 15 residues. This TCR was recovered from a man aged 40-50 years with Graves' ophthalmopathy. The specimen sequenced was blood. The chain is built from TRBV6-2 or TRBV6-3 and TRBJ2-7; D unresolved. For the CDR3, the DNA is TGTGCCAGCACTCTTGCTGGCGCCCGCTCCTACGAGCAGTACTTC. Its protein is CASTLAGARSYEQYF.